This T cell receptor (beta chain) was identified during a study of T cells in Graves' hyperthyroidism and ophthalmopathy. The CDR3 length is 16 residues. Germline V gene sequence: CDR1 SGHNT, CDR2 YENEEA. V shed 5 bases and J 2 bases; nucleotides not matched to a gene: 9. TCR beta CDR3 regions were amplified from RNA transcripts. RT-PCR in the first round (using the HTBI primer set) targeted the TCR CDR3. TCRdb itself ran the multiplex PCR reads through MiXCR, one entry per CDR3 protein. In the table there are approximately 210,000 distinct CDR3 sequences, roughly a sixth of which are singletons. This clonotype appeared many times.

The source is a man aged 45-65 years with Graves' hyperthyroidism. The source material was blood. The chain employs TRBV11-3 and TRBJ2-1; TRBD2 aligns across 7 bases. DNA for the CDR3: TGTGCCAGCAGCGAGGTAACTGGACTAGCCTACAATGAGCAGTTCTTC. Its translation is CASSEVTGLAYNEQFF. Variable domain in full (rest from reference TRBV11-3 and TRBJ2-1): EAGVVQSPRYKIIEKKQPVAFWCNPISGHNTLYWYLQNLGQGPELLIRYENEEAVDDSQLPKDRFSAERLKGVDSTLKIQPAELGDSAVYLCASSEVTGLAYNEQFFGPGTRLTVL.